The text below deals with one TCR beta chain. Only a few counts were recorded for this clonotype. It lacks a known antigen. No clone much larger than this one lies a single base away; base qualities are absent. The listed sequencing device is Illumina NovaSeq 6000. TCRalpha and TCRbeta cDNA libraries were constructed by 5'RACE with constant-segment primers, with sample barcodes and unique molecular identifiers being introduced. Trizol reagent was used to extract RNA from every sample. Libraries were amplified in two PCR steps, with a second sample barcode and Illumina TruSeq adapters added in the second step. Sequencing of the libraries was done on an Illumina NovaSeq, producing 2 x 150 bp paired-end reads. Regarding the original processing steps: The reads were demultiplexed and collapsed into UMI-guided consensus sequences using migec v1.2.7. With mixcr v2.1.11, UMI consensuses were aligned to TRA and TRB V and J templates and assembled into clonotypes. Clonotypes were classified as expanded or contracted when called significant by both edgeR and NoisET, with noise models trained on biological replicates. edgeR calls used a false discovery rate-adjusted p below 0.01 and a log2 fold-change threshold of 1. As an exploratory analysis of dynamics, PCA with hierarchical clustering was applied to max-normalized trajectories of the 1000 most abundant clonotypes. The CD4 or CD8 phenotype of responding clones was assigned using the separately sequenced CD4+ and CD8+ repertoires. TCRdb reworked the public reads: Q25 trimming with fastp, MiXCR clone assembly, productive beta chains retained. Entries are consolidated by CDR3 protein sequence, retaining the most common genes and DNA. The V and J calls, along with clone size, are taken from TCRdb and not from the paper's own processing. The sample profile shows just over 350,000 distinct CDR3 sequences; roughly 14% of them were found once. The ten largest clones capture roughly 22% of the sample.

The data belong to a study of T-cell memory formation after mild COVID-19 (dated by TCRdb to the early 2020s). Concerning the study at large: TCR sequence clusters from the two donors were largely donor specific. T-cell clones expanding and contracting after mild COVID-19 in a couple of donors were tracked by longitudinal TCRalpha and TCRbeta repertoire sequencing. The cohort comprised two young, previously healthy adult volunteers, one female and one male.

Results the study describes overall, beyond this receptor: Clones that contracted from day 15 to 85 showed balanced CD4/CD8 phenotypes, whereas a second wave of clones that expanded from day 15 to 37 leaned towards CD4+. Contracting CD4+ clones were found mainly in CM and EM memory subsets, while CD8+ clones were enriched in EMRA. Whether the second-wave clones peaking on day 37 were SARS-CoV-2 specific was not confirmed. Some responding clones were found in pre-infection memory, which suggests that pre-existing cross-reactive memory T cells took part in the SARS-CoV-2 response. The study covered only a couple of mild cases, and larger cohorts including severe cases with pre-infection samples were considered necessary.

PBMCs were isolated by Ficoll-Paque density gradient centrifugation. The sample comprised PBMCs or a T cell subset sorted from them (not recorded which). The TCR originated in a man aged 18 to 35 who had mild COVID-19 (a few samples of this study predate the infection). The sample titles of this study are shuffled in the database, so cell type and time point are left out; the donor was told from shared clones.

In nucleotides, the sequence is TGTGCCAGCAGCCCCCACGGGGAGGGAAGTGGGGCCAACGTCCTGACTTTC. This yields the protein CASSPHGEGSGANVLTF. Recombination joined TRBV9 with TRBJ2-6; 7 junctional bases match TRBD2. The CDR3 starts with the cysteine, ends with the phenylalanine, and has 17 residues. The entry retains the CDR3 DNA only, 51 bases that are in frame from base 1. The germline V gene supplies CDR1 SGDLS and CDR2 YYNGEE. The germline V end is reduced by 4 bases and the J end by 3 bases; junction bases left unmatched: 10.